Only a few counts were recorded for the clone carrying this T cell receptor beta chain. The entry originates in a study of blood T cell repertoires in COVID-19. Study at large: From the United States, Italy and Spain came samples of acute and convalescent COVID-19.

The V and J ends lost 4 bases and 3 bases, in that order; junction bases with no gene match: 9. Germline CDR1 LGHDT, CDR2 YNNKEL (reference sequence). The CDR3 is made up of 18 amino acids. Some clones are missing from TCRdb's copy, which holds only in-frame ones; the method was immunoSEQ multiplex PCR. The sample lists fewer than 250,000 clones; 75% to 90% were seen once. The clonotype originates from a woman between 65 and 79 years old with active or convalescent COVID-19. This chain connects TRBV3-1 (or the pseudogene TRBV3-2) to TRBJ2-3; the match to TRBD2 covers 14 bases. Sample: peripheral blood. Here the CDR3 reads CASSPSKGLAGETDTQYF. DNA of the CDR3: TGTGCCAGCAGCCCGTCGAAGGGACTAGCGGGAGAAACAGATACGCAGTATTTT.